This T cell receptor (beta chain) was documented in a study of T cell changes during pregnancy in multiple sclerosis. Only in-frame clones appear in the TCRdb table, and some are missing; sequencing was by immunoSEQ multiplex PCR. The table lists about 75,000 clones, roughly 90% of them singletons. In germline, CDR1 is MNHNS, CDR2 SASEGT. The CDR3 totals 13 residues. Trimming pared 8 bases from V and 2 bases from J, leaving 10 bases between. The sequences come from peripheral blood, collected in the first trimester of pregnancy. V and J are TRBV6-1 and TRBJ1-5; TRBD1 is a possible D gene (5 bases). This clonotype was sampled from a female donor in good health, enrolled as a control in a pregnancy study. The CDR3, as DNA: TGTGCCAGCTTAGGGGCACGCAATCAGCCCCAGCATTTT. As protein: CASLGARNQPQHF.